This TCR beta chain was recovered during a study of blood T cell repertoires in COVID-19. Study-wide context: Samples of COVID-19 (acute and convalescent) were obtained from the United States, Italy and Spain. PBMCs, B-cell-depleted T cells, or T cells were the source of the cDNA or gDNA that made up the material.

Per the authors' pipeline: From reference gene primer amplification, estimates of nucleated cell counts were derived. Only in-frame clones appear in the TCRdb table, and some are missing; sequencing was by immunoSEQ multiplex PCR. The DNA gave D and trimming, while V, J and clone size come from that table. The table lists 200,000 or so clones, roughly 90% of them singletons. Germline CDR1 reads MNHEY; CDR2 reads SMNVEV (reference sequence). The length of the CDR3 is 15 residues. Trimming removed 5 bases at V and 1 base at J, with 9 bases between. V is TRBV27 and J is TRBJ1-6; TRBD1 is a possible D gene (5 bases). The sequence came from a woman between 65 and 79 years old with acute or convalescent COVID-19. Input material: peripheral blood. The CDR3 loop is CASSLQGSYNSPLHF. The CDR3 DNA sequence: TGTGCCAGCAGTCTCCAGGGTTCCTATAATTCACCCCTCCACTTT.